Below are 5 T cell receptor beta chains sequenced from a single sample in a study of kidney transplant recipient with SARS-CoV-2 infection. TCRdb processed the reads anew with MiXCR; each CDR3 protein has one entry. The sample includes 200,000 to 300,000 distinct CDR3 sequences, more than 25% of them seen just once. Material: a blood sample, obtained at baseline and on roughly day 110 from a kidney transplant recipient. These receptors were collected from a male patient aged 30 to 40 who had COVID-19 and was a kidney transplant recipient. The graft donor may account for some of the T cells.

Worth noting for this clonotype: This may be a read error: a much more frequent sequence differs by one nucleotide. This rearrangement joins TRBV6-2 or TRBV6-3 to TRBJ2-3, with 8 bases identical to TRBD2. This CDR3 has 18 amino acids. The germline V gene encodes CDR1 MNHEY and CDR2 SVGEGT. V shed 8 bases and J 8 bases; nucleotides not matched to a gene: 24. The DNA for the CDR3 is TGTGCCAGCGGCCCCCACGGCGGGAGGCGTTCTCCCGGGGGTACGCAGTATTTT. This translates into CASGPHGGRRSPGGTQYF.

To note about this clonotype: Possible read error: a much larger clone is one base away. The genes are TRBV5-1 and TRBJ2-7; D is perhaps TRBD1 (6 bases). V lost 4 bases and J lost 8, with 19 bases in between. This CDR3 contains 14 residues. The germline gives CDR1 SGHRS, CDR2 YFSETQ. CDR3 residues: CASSQDSSTNKQYF. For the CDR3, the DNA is TGCGCCAGCAGCCAGGACAGTAGTACCAACAAGCAGTACTTC.

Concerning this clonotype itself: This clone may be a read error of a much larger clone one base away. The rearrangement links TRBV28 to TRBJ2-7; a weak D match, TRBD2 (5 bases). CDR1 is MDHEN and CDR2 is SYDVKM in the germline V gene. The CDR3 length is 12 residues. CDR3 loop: CANSFGLYEQYF. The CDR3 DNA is TGTGCCAACAGTTTTGGACTCTACGAGCAGTACTTC.

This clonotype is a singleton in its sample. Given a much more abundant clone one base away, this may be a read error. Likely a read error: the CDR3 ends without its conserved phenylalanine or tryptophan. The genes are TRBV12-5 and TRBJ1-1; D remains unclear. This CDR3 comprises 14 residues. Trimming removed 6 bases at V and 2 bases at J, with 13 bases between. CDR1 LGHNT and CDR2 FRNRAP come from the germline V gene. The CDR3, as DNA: TGTGCTAGTGGCCGGTCGCGGTCCAACACTGAAGCTTTCCTT. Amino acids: CASGRSRSNTEAFL.

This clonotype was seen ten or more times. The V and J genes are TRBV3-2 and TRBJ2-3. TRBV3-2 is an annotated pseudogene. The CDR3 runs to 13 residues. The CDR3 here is CASSQALTDTQYF. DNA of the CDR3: TGTGCCAGCAGCCAAGCGTTGACAGATACGCAGTATTTT.